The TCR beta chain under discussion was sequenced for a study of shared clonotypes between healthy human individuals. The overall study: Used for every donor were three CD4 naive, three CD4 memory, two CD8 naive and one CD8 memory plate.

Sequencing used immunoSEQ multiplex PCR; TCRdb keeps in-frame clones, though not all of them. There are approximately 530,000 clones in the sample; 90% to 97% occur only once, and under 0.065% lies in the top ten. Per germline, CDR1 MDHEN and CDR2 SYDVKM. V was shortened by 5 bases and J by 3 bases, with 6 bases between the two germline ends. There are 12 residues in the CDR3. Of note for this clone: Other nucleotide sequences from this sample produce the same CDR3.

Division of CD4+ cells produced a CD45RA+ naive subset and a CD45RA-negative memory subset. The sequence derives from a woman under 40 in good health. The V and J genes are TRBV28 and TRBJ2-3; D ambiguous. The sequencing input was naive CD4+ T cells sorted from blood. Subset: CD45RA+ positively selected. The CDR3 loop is CASSRVTDTQYF. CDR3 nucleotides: TGTGCCAGCAGTCGAGTTACAGATACGCAGTATTTT.